One sample yielded the 26 T cell receptor beta chains listed below, sequenced in a study of a mutant IDH1 vaccine in newly diagnosed glioma. The method was immunoSEQ multiplex PCR; TCRdb's version includes in-frame clones alone and lacks a portion of them. The table shows 70,000 to 90,000 clones, with 85% occurring only once. Time point indicated: week 23, last vaccination. All doses held 300 ug of mutant IDH1 20-mer peptide, with topical imiquimod. The antigens these receptors bind are not known. This material consisted of PBMCs, taken from a glioma patient whose treatment included an IDH1 peptide vaccine. Receptors originate from a man between 25 and 39 years old with glioma. Some clones in this sample may be carry-over from other donors' samples.

This clone was found a few times. The rearrangement uses TRBV28 and TRBJ1-1; tentative D call: TRBD1 (5 bases). Germline loops: CDR1 MDHEN, CDR2 SYDVKM. CDR3 size: 16 residues. The V and J ends lost 5 bases and 3 bases respectively, with 19 bases between them. The chain's CDR3 is CASSPPAIGGDTEAFF. The CDR3 DNA reads TGTGCCAGCAGTCCCCCGGCGATCGGAGGGGACACTGAAGCTTTCTTT.

The chain combines TRBV9 with TRBJ2-7; D gene uncertain. This CDR3 spans 15 amino acids. The V gene lost 4 bases and the J gene lost 3 bases, with 17 bases spanning the gap. In germline, CDR1 is SGDLS, CDR2 YYNGEE. For the CDR3, the DNA is TGTGCCAGCAGCCCCACGGGCAATCAAAACTACGAGCAGTACTTC. It yields the protein CASSPTGNQNYEQYF.

The V and J genes are TRBV28 and TRBJ1-2, with D perhaps matching TRBD1 (5 bases). This CDR3 contains 15 residues. In germline, CDR1 is MDHEN, CDR2 SYDVKM. The V gene lost 1 base and the J gene lost 4 bases, with 13 bases spanning the gap. The CDR3, as DNA: TGTGCCAGCAGTTTATCACTGGGAAGGGGCTATGGCTACACCTTC. Its protein is CASSLSLGRGYGYTF.

Note on this clone: Other DNA variants within this sample encode the same CDR3. The V and J genes are TRBV28 and TRBJ1-1; D is uncertain. Germline CDR1 MDHEN, CDR2 SYDVKM. The CDR3 extends over 11 amino acids. The V and J ends lost 3 bases and 5 bases respectively, with 4 bases between them. The CDR3 here is CASSFGTEAFF. CDR3 nucleotides: TGTGCCAGCAGTTTCGGAACTGAAGCTTTCTTT.

This clone was seen only once. V usage is TRBV6-1 and J usage is TRBJ2-4; 7 positions agree with TRBD1. This CDR3 has 16 amino acids. V shed 4 bases, J shed 1 base, and the junction held 7 bases outside the gene matches. Germline CDR1 MNHNS, CDR2 SASEGT. The CDR3 DNA follows: TGTGCCAGCAGTGGGTTGATACAGGGGGCCAAAAACATTCAGTACTTC. It codes for CASSGLIQGAKNIQYF.

The V gene is TRBV7-8, the J gene TRBJ2-7, with TRBD1 matching 10 bases. The V segment lost 0 bases and the J segment 4 bases; nucleotides outside the gene matches: 6. Germline V gives CDR1 SGHVS, CDR2 FQNEAQ. This CDR3 region has 16 residues. The CDR3 is CASSLALGTGVYEQYF. As DNA, the CDR3 is TGTGCCAGCAGCTTAGCCCTAGGGACAGGGGTGTACGAGCAGTACTTC.

This chain connects TRBV18 to TRBJ2-1, with D possibly matching TRBD2 (5 bases). The V gene lost 6 bases and the J gene lost 8 bases, with 14 bases spanning the gap. The CDR3 is 13 residues long. CDR1 and CDR2 from the germline V gene are KGHSH and LQKENI. The CDR3 coding sequence is TGTGCCAGCTCGACGGGAACCCTCGATGAGCAGTTCTTC. Its translation is CASSTGTLDEQFF.

The genes are TRBV28 and TRBJ2-1, with D unresolved. Deletions cut 3 bases from V and 6 bases from J, with 9 bases between. This CDR3 contains 13 residues. The germline V gene has CDR1 MDHEN and CDR2 SYDVKM. CDR3 nucleotides: TGTGCCAGCAGTTTCCGGGCTTTCAATGAGCAGTTCTTC. Protein sequence: CASSFRAFNEQFF.

The chain has TRBV4-1 and TRBJ2-2; tentative D call: TRBD2 (6 bases). The ends were cut back, 6 bases at V and 3 bases at J, with 8 bases in the middle. Germline V gives CDR1 MGHRA, CDR2 YSYEKL. The CDR3 sequence is 13 residues long. CDR3 sequence: CASSRRDTGELFF. The CDR3 DNA follows: TGCGCCAGCAGTCGGAGGGACACCGGGGAGCTGTTTTTT.

The chain has TRBV5-8 and TRBJ2-5; 8 bases match TRBD1. The germline CDR1 and CDR2 sequences are SGHTS and YDEGEE. This CDR3 contains 13 residues. Unmatched junction bases numbered 3, after V lost 4 bases and J lost 4 bases. The DNA of the CDR3 is TGTGCCAGCAGCCGACAGGGGATAGAGACCCAGTACTTC. This codes for CASSRQGIETQYF.

In its sample, this clone was seen a few times. A junction boundary mismatches the germline segment, possibly from a read error. The rearrangement uses TRBV6-1 and TRBJ2-4; D may be TRBD1 or TRBD2 (5 bases each). This CDR3 has 13 residues. CDR1 and CDR2 (germline): MNHNS, SASEGT. For the CDR3, the DNA is TGTGCCAGCAGTCAGAGTCCCCGGGACCCAGCGGACTTC. It yields the protein CASSQSPRDPADF.

This chain joins TRBV6-1 and TRBJ1-1, with TRBD1 as a possible D gene (6 bases). The V gene's germline CDR1 is MNHNS and CDR2 SASEGT. This CDR3 contains 14 residues. V was clipped by 6 bases and J by 4 bases, with 15 bases between them. The CDR3 sequence is CASRANRVGTEAFF. The CDR3 region has the DNA TGTGCCAGCAGGGCGAACAGGGTGGGCACTGAAGCTTTCTTT.

The V call is TRBV29-1, the J call TRBJ1-3; the D gene is possibly TRBD1 (6 bases). Germline CDR1 reads SQVTM; CDR2 reads ANQGSEA. The ends were cut back, 6 bases at V and 0 bases at J, with 12 bases in the middle. This CDR3 is built from 14 residues. DNA for the CDR3: TGCAGCGTAGATGACAGGAGCTCTGGAAACACCATATATTTT. Its protein product is CSVDDRSSGNTIYF. Supplemented by reference TRBV29-1 and TRBJ1-3, the full variable domain reads SAVISQKPSRDICQRGTSLTIQCQVDSQVTMMFWYRQQPGQSLTLIATANQGSEATYESGFVIDKFPISRPNLTFSTLTVSNMSPEDSSIYLCSVDDRSSGNTIYFGEGSWLTVV.

The chain is built from TRBV5-1 and TRBJ1-6; D gene unclear. V lost 0 bases, J lost 10 bases, and 17 bases lay in between. Per the germline V gene, CDR1 is SGHRS and CDR2 is YFSETQ. CDR3 size: 16 residues. CDR3 coding DNA: TGCGCCAGCAGCTTGGACTCCCGCCATAGCCGGTCACCCCTCCACTTT. Translated: CASSLDSRHSRSPLHF.

On this clone: Other nucleotide sequences from this sample produce the same CDR3. The V and J genes are TRBV27 and TRBJ2-3, with D uncertain. The V gene's germline CDR1 is MNHEY and CDR2 SMNVEV (reference sequence). The CDR3 loop spans 13 amino acids. V was shortened by 2 bases and J by 4 bases, with 7 bases between the two germline ends. CDR3 coding DNA: TGTGCCAGCAGTTTAGGTAGGGCAGATACGCAGTATTTT. This codes for CASSLGRADTQYF.

The J gene is TRBJ2-5, the V gene TRBV10-3, with 7 bases identical to TRBD2. The DNA end is more similar to TRBJ2-7, so the J call may be wrong. The CDR3 runs to 15 residues. CDR1 and CDR2 (germline): ENHRY, SYGVKD. The CDR3 loop is CAISDPVWAGDEQYF. In DNA, the CDR3 is TGTGCCATCAGTGACCCCGTTTGGGCGGGAGACGAGCAGTACTTC.

The rearrangement uses TRBV6-1 and TRBJ2-1, with TRBD2 identical over 7 bases. The V segment lost 1 base and the J segment 4 bases; nucleotides outside the gene matches: 1. Germline assignment: CDR1 MNHNS and CDR2 SASEGT. The length of the CDR3 is 14 residues. CDR3 in amino acids: CASSEDGGYNEQFF. CDR3 bases: TGTGCCAGCAGTGAAGACGGGGGGTACAATGAGCAGTTCTTC.

This chain uses TRBV7-6 with TRBJ1-1; possible D gene TRBD1, 6 bases. From germline, CDR1 is SGHVS and CDR2 FNYEAQ. Trimming left V 2 bases short and J 5 bases short, with 12 bases between. This CDR3 has 14 amino acids. The CDR3 sequence is CASSLTGARTEAFF. CDR3 coding DNA: TGTGCCAGCAGCTTAACGGGGGCGCGGACTGAAGCTTTCTTT. Full variable domain (remainder filled in from reference TRBV7-6 and TRBJ1-1): GAGVSQSPRYKVTKRGQDVALRCDPISGHVSLYWYRQALGQGPEFLTYFNYEAQQDKSGLPNDRFSAERPEGSISTLTIQRTEQRDSAMYRCASSLTGARTEAFFGQGTRLTVV.

The genes are TRBV11-2 and TRBJ2-5, with D perhaps matching TRBD2 (5 bases). The germline V gene has CDR1 SGHAT and CDR2 FQNNGV. The V gene lost 5 bases and the J gene lost 7 bases, with 11 bases spanning the gap. The CDR3 has 12 residues. The CDR3 DNA sequence: TGTGCCAGCAGCGCCCCCGCGGGGACCCAGTACTTC. Its translation: CASSAPAGTQYF.

This chain connects TRBV4-3 to TRBJ1-4, with D unclear. V lost 0 bases and J lost 0, with 5 bases in between. Germline lookup yields CDR1 LGHNA and CDR2 YSLEER. The CDR3 is 15 residues long. The CDR3 DNA reads TGCGCCAGCAGCCAAGATTTGGCAACTAATGAAAAACTGTTTTTT. Translated, it gives CASSQDLATNEKLFF.

The J gene is TRBJ2-7, the V gene TRBV7-2; D might be TRBD1 (5 bases). Germline CDR1 and CDR2: SGHTA and FQGNSA. The V gene lost 1 base and the J gene lost 4 bases, with 8 bases spanning the gap. CDR3 size: 13 residues. The CDR3 nucleotides are TGTGCCAGCAGCTTAGGAGCAGGGTACGAGCAGTACTTC. It is translated as CASSLGAGYEQYF.

The chain has TRBV7-9 and TRBJ2-1, with D maybe TRBD2 (5 bases). The CDR3 length is 15 residues. Germline V CDR1 and CDR2: SEHNR, FQNEAQ (reference sequence). V gave up 1 base and J gave up 6 bases, with 13 bases separating them. DNA of the CDR3: TGTGCCAGCAGCTTAGATCTAGCCGAGGGCAATGAGCAGTTCTTC. It yields the protein CASSLDLAEGNEQFF.

This clone occurred a few times. CDR3 in amino acids: CASSAHLLGETQYF. The DNA of the CDR3 is TGTGCCAGCAGCGCACACCTCTTGGGGGAGACCCAGTACTTC. The chain couples TRBV9 to TRBJ2-5; no clear D. Germline V gene lookup returns CDR1 SGDLS and CDR2 YYNGEE. Trimming removed 3 bases at V and 5 bases at J, with 14 bases between. This CDR3 spans 14 amino acids.

This chain connects TRBV7-9 to TRBJ1-2, with D uncertain. This CDR3 comprises 12 residues. V gave up 7 bases and J gave up 7 bases, with 13 bases separating them. CDR1 is SEHNR and CDR2 is FQNEAQ in the germline V gene (reference sequence). The CDR3 sequence: CASIPLGTGYTF. The CDR3 bases are TGTGCCAGCATACCCTTGGGCACTGGCTACACCTTC.

V usage is TRBV27 and J usage is TRBJ2-5; weak D call: TRBD2 (5 bases). The CDR3 contains 15 residues. Trimming cost V 10 bases and J 5 bases, with 23 bases left between them. Germline V lookup: CDR1 MNHEY, CDR2 SMNVEV (reference sequence). CDR3 amino acids: CATRRTPRGRETQYF. CDR3 bases: TGTGCCACACGTCGGACTCCCCGGGGTAGGGAGACCCAGTACTTC.

The V gene is TRBV28, the J gene TRBJ1-3, with no clear D. Trimming shortened V by 6 bases and J by 0 bases, and 12 bases separated the two germline ends. The CDR3 sequence is 15 residues long. CDR1 and CDR2 from the germline V gene are MDHEN and SYDVKM. The CDR3 protein is CASSSTLSSGNTIYF. CDR3 in DNA: TGTGCCAGCAGCTCCACTCTGAGCTCTGGAAACACCATATATTTT.